This T cell receptor (beta chain) comes out of a study of blood T cell repertoires in COVID-19. Across 24 US areas, participants ranged in age from about 18 to 89 years. CDR3 length: 13 amino acids. The germline V gene has CDR1 KGHSH and CDR2 LQKENI. Trimming stripped 6 bases from V and 5 bases from J, with 13 bases between. Measured with immunoSEQ multiplex PCR; TCRdb has only the in-frame clones, and not every one. The repertoire holds hundreds of thousands of clones, more than 80% seen once, with around 0.85% in the top ten. The origin of this receptor is a man between 50 and 59 years old who had been exposed to COVID-19. Sample: PBMCs or T cells enriched from blood (not recorded which). The rearrangement links TRBV18 to TRBJ2-5; a possible D gene is TRBD1 (5 bases). CDR3 sequence reads: CASSRRARETQYF. The CDR3 DNA follows: TGTGCCAGCTCCCGCAGGGCGCGGGAGACCCAGTACTTC.